Listed here are 16 T cell receptor beta chains from one sample, sequenced in a study of cytomegalovirus exposure and HLA in healthy donors. Only in-frame clones appear in the TCRdb table, and some are missing; sequencing was by immunoSEQ multiplex PCR. The top ten clones hold about 3% of a sample with roughly 260,000 clones, approximately 90% of them seen once. The source material was PBMCs. The receptors shown here come from a man aged 18 to 35 in good health and CMV-seronegative.

J is TRBJ1-2 and V is TRBV28; D is ambiguous. Trimming stripped 5 bases from V and 0 bases from J, with 13 bases between. Looked up from germline, CDR1 is MDHEN and CDR2 is SYDVKM. The CDR3 covers 15 residues. The CDR3 region has the DNA TGTGCCAGCAGTGCCCCCGGGGTCTCTAACTATGGCTACACCTTC. It is translated as CASSAPGVSNYGYTF.

This chain links TRBV10-3 with TRBJ2-1, with a weak D call TRBD1 (5 bases). The CDR3 sequence is 12 residues long. V shed 6 bases and J shed 5 bases, with 8 bases lying between them. The V gene's germline CDR1 is ENHRY and CDR2 SYGVKD. CDR3 DNA: TGTGCCATCAGGGGGCCCAACAATGAGCAGTTCTTC. Translating it yields CAIRGPNNEQFF.

The chain uses TRBV28 and TRBJ1-2; TRBD1 might be the D (6 bases). The CDR3 covers 13 residues. Trimming shortened V by 6 bases and J by 5 bases, and 13 bases separated the two germline ends. Germline V gives CDR1 MDHEN, CDR2 SYDVKM. The CDR3 reads CASRDSPWYGYTF. In nucleotides, the CDR3 is TGTGCCAGCAGGGACAGTCCGTGGTATGGCTACACCTTC.

This chain links TRBV4-3 with TRBJ2-7, with 9 bases matching TRBD1. CDR3 length: 16 amino acids. Per germline, CDR1 LGHNA and CDR2 YSLEER. V gave up 1 base and J gave up 2 bases; unmatched junction bases: 6. CDR3 DNA: TGCGCCAGCAGCCAAGCCCCGGACAGGGGCCCCTACGAGCAGTACTTC. It translates to CASSQAPDRGPYEQYF.

The chain has TRBV28 and TRBJ1-1; D gene unclear. The V end was cut by 3 bases, the J end by 2 bases, with 10 bases between. The length of the CDR3 is 14 residues. Germline values: CDR1 MDHEN, CDR2 SYDVKM. The CDR3 DNA sequence: TGTGCCAGCAGTTTTGGAGGGAGCAACACTGAAGCTTTCTTT. Translating gives CASSFGGSNTEAFF. The full variable domain, in which reference TRBV28 and TRBJ1-1 provide the parts outside the CDR3, is DVKVTQSSRYLVKRTGEKVFLECVQDMDHENMFWYRQDPGLGLRLIYFSYDVKMKEKGDIPEGYSVSREKKERFSLILESASTNQTSMYLCASSFGGSNTEAFFGQGTRLTVV.

This chain links TRBV5-8 with TRBJ1-1; no definite D call. Trimming removed 2 bases from V and 3 bases from J, with 8 bases in between. The CDR3 spans 13 residues. Germline CDR1 is SGHTS and CDR2 is YDEGEE. The CDR3 nucleotides read TGTGCCAGCAGCTTTTCGGGTTACACTGAAGCTTTCTTT. It encodes CASSFSGYTEAFF.

The genes are TRBV4-3 and TRBJ1-2; D perhaps matches TRBD1 (5 bases). Germline assignment: CDR1 LGHNA and CDR2 YSLEER. Trimming shortened V by 3 bases and J by 3 bases, and 17 bases separated the two germline ends. The CDR3 totals 16 residues. CDR3 nucleotides: TGCGCCAGCAGCCACCCAGGTGGGGCGGGGCACTATGGCTACACCTTC. This codes for CASSHPGGAGHYGYTF.

CDR3 protein: CASSQVFGQPSYEQYF. CDR3 bases: TGCGCCAGCAGCCAAGTTTTTGGGCAGCCAAGCTACGAGCAGTACTTC. The chain is built from TRBV4-3 and TRBJ2-7, with unresolved D. The germline gives CDR1 LGHNA, CDR2 YSLEER. The CDR3 runs to 16 residues. The V gene lost 1 base and the J gene lost 3 bases, with 16 bases spanning the gap.

V usage is TRBV20-1 and J usage is TRBJ2-7; D unresolved. CDR3 length equals 11 residues. V lost 7 bases, J lost 6 bases, and 13 bases lay in between. Germline CDR1 reads DFQATT; CDR2 reads SNEGSKA (reference sequence). Here the CDR3 reads CSVEAVSEQYF. CDR3 in DNA: TGCAGTGTTGAGGCTGTTAGCGAGCAGTACTTC.

This clone came up once. The gene calls are TRBV7-8 and TRBJ2-2; tentative D call: TRBD1 (6 bases). This CDR3 is built from 14 residues. Germline V gene lookup returns CDR1 SGHVS and CDR2 FQNEAQ. V was pared by 5 bases and J by 7 bases, with 14 bases between. The CDR3 DNA reads as TGTGCCAGCAGCGAAGGGGGACGGAGCGGGGAGCTGTTTTTT. Amino acids: CASSEGGRSGELFF.

The chain recombines TRBV28 with TRBJ2-3; 8 bases align to TRBD2. There are 16 residues in the CDR3. The V segment lost 7 bases and the J segment 6 bases; nucleotides outside the gene matches: 15. The germline gives CDR1 MDHEN, CDR2 SYDVKM. The CDR3 sequence is CASIGAGAGSGDTQYF. The DNA for the CDR3 is TGTGCCAGCATAGGAGCGGGGGCGGGATCCGGGGATACGCAGTATTTT.

The chain carries TRBV27 and TRBJ2-1; the D gene is possibly TRBD2 (7 bases). Germline lookup yields CDR1 MNHEY and CDR2 SMNVEV (reference sequence). The V gene lost 7 bases and the J gene lost 6 bases, with 19 bases spanning the gap. This CDR3 spans 15 amino acids. The CDR3 nucleotides are TGTGCCAGCACTCCGGGGCGGGGGCCCCTCAATGAGCAGTTCTTC. Protein product: CASTPGRGPLNEQFF.

The chain couples TRBV7-9 to TRBJ1-1; 11 bases align to TRBD1. V lost 8 bases, J lost 11 bases, and 10 bases stayed unmatched. Germline V gene sequence: CDR1 SEHNR, CDR2 FQNEAQ (reference sequence). The CDR3 consists of 13 residues. CDR3 loop: CASGTGGNLGAFF. CDR3 bases: TGTGCCAGCGGGACAGGGGGAAATTTAGGGGCTTTCTTT.

V usage is TRBV7-2 and J usage is TRBJ2-7; D may be TRBD2 (6 bases). From germline, CDR1 is SGHTA and CDR2 FQGNSA. This CDR3 contains 15 residues. V dropped 5 bases and J dropped 2 bases, with 16 bases sitting between them. The CDR3 region has the DNA TGTGCCAGCAGCCCTGGTCTGGGGGGAACCTACGAGCAGTACTTC. Translating gives CASSPGLGGTYEQYF.

V is TRBV27 and J is TRBJ2-7; no definite D call. CDR3 size: 16 residues. Germline CDR1 MNHEY, CDR2 SMNVEV (reference sequence). V lost 2 bases to trimming and J lost 6 bases, with 20 bases between them. This CDR3 is CASSLIFSEFPGEQYF. In DNA, the CDR3 is TGTGCCAGCAGTTTAATCTTTTCGGAGTTCCCGGGCGAGCAGTACTTC.

The chain has TRBV29-1 and TRBJ2-2; 11 positions agree with TRBD1. Germline loops: CDR1 SQVTM, CDR2 ANQGSEA. Trimming removed 4 bases from V and 4 bases from J; junction bases left unmatched: 8. CDR3 length: 16 amino acids. The CDR3 DNA reads as TGCAGCGTTGCGGACAGGGGGCACGACGCCACCGGGGAGCTGTTTTTT. Encoded protein: CSVADRGHDATGELFF.